Listed here are 4 T cell receptor beta chains from one sample, sequenced in a study of beta chain features in type 1 diabetes. Whole-study findings and limits: Significant though moderate, a shortening of TCRB CDR3s appeared in all four CD4+ subsets of Type 1 diabetes patients.

Their specific antigens are unknown. The authors reverse transcribed all of the isolated RNA, so sequencing captured expressed TCRB transcripts. Clones were read by immunoSEQ multiplex PCR, and TCRdb kept only the in-frame ones, dropping some. The sample holds around 310,000 clones, approximately 13% seen once. Input material: naive CD4+ T cells from blood. These receptors originate from a woman aged 18-29 years with type 1 diabetes.

The sample holds a few counts of this clone. This chain connects TRBV7-9 to TRBJ2-7, with a weak D call TRBD1 (6 bases). Trimming took 0 bases from V and 7 from J, leaving 10 bases between them. The length of the CDR3 is 13 residues. Germline assignment: CDR1 SEHNR and CDR2 FQNEAQ (reference sequence). CDR3 bases: TGTGCCAGCAGCTTAGCCTCAGGGGCTGAGCAGTACGTC. This translates into CASSLASGAEQYV.

This clone was observed a few times. The J gene is TRBJ1-1, the V gene TRBV19; D might be TRBD1 (5 bases). V lost 3 bases to trimming and J lost 3 bases, with 8 bases between them. The CDR3 runs to 13 residues. Germline CDR1 reads LNHDA; CDR2 reads SQIVND (reference sequence). In DNA form, the CDR3 reads TGTGCCAGTAGTATCGACAGTTACACTGAAGCTTTCTTT. This codes for CASSIDSYTEAFF.

This chain uses TRBV2 with TRBJ1-2; D is undetermined. The length of the CDR3 is 18 residues. Germline loops: CDR1 SNHLY, CDR2 FYNNEI. V was shortened by 1 base and J by 4 bases, with 22 bases between the two germline ends. CDR3 nucleotides: TGTGCCAGCAGTGAAGTTGGGCCGGATCACATTTTTTTCTATGGCTACACCTTC. As protein: CASSEVGPDHIFFYGYTF.

The chain employs TRBV6-6 and TRBJ2-7, with TRBD1 as a possible D gene (7 bases). CDR3 size: 13 residues. The germline V gene has CDR1 MNHNY and CDR2 SVGAGI (reference sequence). Trimming took 6 bases from V and 6 from J, leaving 15 bases between them. In DNA form, the CDR3 reads TGTGCCAGCAGCCCCGGGCAGGGGGGCGAGCAGTACGTC. Its protein is CASSPGQGGEQYV.